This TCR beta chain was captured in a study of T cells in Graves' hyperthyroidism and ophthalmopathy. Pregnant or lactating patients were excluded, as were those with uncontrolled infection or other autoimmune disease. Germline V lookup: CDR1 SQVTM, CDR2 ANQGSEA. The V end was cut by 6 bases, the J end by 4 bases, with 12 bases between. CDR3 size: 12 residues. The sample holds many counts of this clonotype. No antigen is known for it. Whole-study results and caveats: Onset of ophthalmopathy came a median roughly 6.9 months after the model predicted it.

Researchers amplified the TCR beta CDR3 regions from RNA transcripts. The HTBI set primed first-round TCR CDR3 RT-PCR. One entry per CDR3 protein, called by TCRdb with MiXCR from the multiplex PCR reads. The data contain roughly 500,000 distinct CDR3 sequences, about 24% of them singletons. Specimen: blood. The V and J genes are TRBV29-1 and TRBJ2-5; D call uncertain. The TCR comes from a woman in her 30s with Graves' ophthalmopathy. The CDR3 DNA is TGCAGCGTCTGCCCCCAAAGAGAGACCCAGTACTTC. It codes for CSVCPQRETQYF.